A single sample is the source of the 28 T cell receptor beta chains below, sequenced in a study of control samples from healthy donors and cancer patients. Only in-frame clones appear in the TCRdb table, and some are missing; sequencing was by immunoSEQ multiplex PCR. The sample has more than 60,000 clones, around 89% seen once; the top ten hold roughly 5.6%. Sequencing was done on a sample of PBMCs. All receptors derive from a man in his sixties with colorectal cancer.

The gene calls are TRBV5-6 and TRBJ2-7; 7 bases map to TRBD1. The CDR3 is 14 residues long. The J segment lost 2 bases and the V segment lost 0 bases, leaving 2 bases of the junction unmatched. Looked up from germline, CDR1 is SGHDT and CDR2 is YYEEEE. The CDR3 sequence: CASSLGQGAYEQYF. Written as DNA, the CDR3 is TGTGCCAGCAGCTTGGGGCAGGGGGCCTACGAGCAGTACTTC.

This clone was seen more than once but under ten times. At one end, the junction sequence differs from germline, possibly due to a read error. V gene TRBV6-5 combines with J gene TRBJ1-1; 12 bases match TRBD1. The CDR3 contains 12 residues. Looked up from germline, CDR1 is MNHEY and CDR2 is SVGAGI. The CDR3 loop reads CARSPGQGALTF. Here the CDR3 DNA reads TGTGCCAGATCTCCGGGACAGGGGGCGCTCACCTTT.

The V gene is TRBV11-3, the J gene TRBJ1-2; D is perhaps TRBD1 (5 bases). V gave up 2 bases and J gave up 8 bases, with 9 bases separating them. The germline V gene encodes CDR1 SGHNT and CDR2 YENEEA. The CDR3 totals 12 residues. The CDR3 nucleotides are TGTGCCAGCAGCTTAAGTTACAGGGGCTACACCTTC. This codes for CASSLSYRGYTF.

The CDR3 DNA reads as TGCAGCGTTGTCCGTGGCTACGAGCAGTACTTC. Translated: CSVVRGYEQYF. This chain joins TRBV29-1 and TRBJ2-7, with D uncertain. The length of the CDR3 is 11 residues. V gave up 4 bases and J gave up 3 bases, with 7 bases separating them. Germline V gene sequence: CDR1 SQVTM, CDR2 ANQGSEA.

This chain uses TRBV19 with TRBJ2-6, with D perhaps TRBD2 (5 bases). Germline CDR1 reads LNHDA; CDR2 reads SQIVND (reference sequence). The CDR3 runs 16 residues. Trimming left V 3 bases short and J 4 bases short, with 13 bases between. The CDR3 DNA is TGTGCCAGTAGTATCCGGGGAGACCTCGGGGCCAACGTCCTGACTTTC. Its protein is CASSIRGDLGANVLTF.

The V and J genes are TRBV9 and TRBJ1-5; D is undetermined. This CDR3 spans 15 amino acids. Between the trimmed V and J ends, which lost 0 bases and 0 bases, there was a span of 7 bases. Germline assignment: CDR1 SGDLS and CDR2 YYNGEE. As DNA, the CDR3 is TGTGCCAGCAGCGTAGAGGGCAGTAGCAATCAGCCCCAGCATTTT. It specifies CASSVEGSSNQPQHF.

The chain is built from TRBV18 and TRBJ2-1; 12 bases align to TRBD2. The CDR3 extends over 15 amino acids. J gave up 3 bases and V 3 bases, and 0 bases lay outside the gene matches. Germline assignment: CDR1 KGHSH and CDR2 LQKENI. CDR3 amino acids: CASSPTSGGYNEQFF. CDR3 bases: TGTGCCAGCTCACCGACTAGCGGGGGCTACAATGAGCAGTTCTTC.

This clone has a single count. The chain has TRBV5-1 and TRBJ2-3; D is perhaps TRBD1 (5 bases). This CDR3 region has 15 residues. The germline V and J ends were trimmed by 3 bases and 2 bases, with 13 bases remaining between them. Germline CDR1 and CDR2: SGHRS and YFSETQ. The CDR3, as DNA: TGCGCCAGCAGCTCTGGGGTGACAGTCACAGATACGCAGTATTTT. Its protein product is CASSSGVTVTDTQYF.

This clone was counted only a few times. J is TRBJ2-3 and V is TRBV20-1; 9 positions match TRBD2. Germline CDR1 and CDR2: DFQATT and SNEGSKA (reference sequence). The CDR3 consists of 15 residues. V lost 3 bases, J lost 5 bases, and 9 bases stayed unmatched. CDR3 residues: CSASDRRGGEDTQYF. CDR3 DNA: TGCAGTGCTAGTGACCGGCGGGGGGGCGAAGATACGCAGTATTTT.

The chain uses TRBV2 and TRBJ2-5, with TRBD2 matching 7 bases. The germline gives CDR1 SNHLY, CDR2 FYNNEI. The CDR3 spans 14 residues. V lost 6 bases and J lost 4; bases outside the gene matches: 8. The CDR3 DNA reads TGTGCCAGCAGGGAGACTAGCCCCTCAGAGACCCAGTACTTC. Translated: CASRETSPSETQYF.

V gene TRBV4-1 combines with J gene TRBJ1-1; 8 positions agree with TRBD1. Germline-derived CDR1 and CDR2 are MGHRA and YSYEKL. The CDR3 consists of 17 residues. Trimming took 1 base from V and 1 from J; bases not matched to a gene: 8. The CDR3 nucleotides read TGCGCCAGCAGCCAAGGCAAAGGTGGACAGGGGAACACTGAAGCTTTCTTT. Encoded protein: CASSQGKGGQGNTEAFF.

The chain carries TRBV5-1 and TRBJ2-2, with TRBD1 matching 7 bases. The junction had 5 bases not matched to a gene; V was cut back by 0 bases and J by 6 bases. CDR1 and CDR2 (germline): SGHRS, YFSETQ. CDR3 size: 15 residues. The CDR3, as DNA: TGCGCCAGCAGCTTGGGACAGGGTTTCTCCGGGGAGCTGTTTTTT. Residues: CASSLGQGFSGELFF.

This chain connects TRBV9 to TRBJ2-5; TRBD2 agrees at 11 bases. In germline, CDR1 is SGDLS, CDR2 YYNGEE. Trimming cost V 4 bases and J 2 bases; bases outside gene matches: 10. This CDR3 spans 17 amino acids. The CDR3 is CASSPRASGGFQETQYF. For the CDR3, the DNA is TGTGCCAGCAGCCCCAGAGCTAGCGGGGGGTTTCAAGAGACCCAGTACTTC.

This chain connects TRBV11-1 to TRBJ2-3; D is unresolved. The CDR3 has 12 residues. CDR1 SGHAT and CDR2 FQDESV come from the germline V gene (reference sequence). V dropped 1 base and J dropped 3 bases, with 2 bases sitting between them. CDR3 nucleotides: TGTGCCAGCAGCTTAGGTACAGATACGCAGTATTTT. Its protein product is CASSLGTDTQYF.

The CDR3: CASSPRQVTSGANVLTF. Here the CDR3 DNA reads TGTGCCAGCTCACCCAGACAGGTTACCTCTGGGGCCAACGTCCTGACTTTC. This sequence joins TRBV18 and TRBJ2-6, with a weak D call TRBD1 (6 bases). Germline V gene lookup returns CDR1 KGHSH and CDR2 LQKENI. Trimming removed 3 bases from V and 0 bases from J, with 12 bases in between. This CDR3 comprises 17 residues.

CDR3 coding DNA: TGTGCCAGCAGCTTGGGAGGGGCTATTCAAGAGACCCAGTACTTC. This codes for CASSLGGAIQETQYF. V is TRBV5-4 and J is TRBJ2-5; either TRBD1 or TRBD2 may supply D (5 bases each). The germline gives CDR1 SGHNT, CDR2 YYREEE (reference sequence). V lost 0 bases and J lost 2, with 11 bases in between. This CDR3 contains 15 residues.

The chain uses TRBV9 and TRBJ2-3; D is ambiguous. The CDR3 length is 12 residues. The V end lost 0 bases, the J end lost 7 bases, and 6 bases lay between the germline ends. Germline-derived CDR1 and CDR2 are SGDLS and YYNGEE. The CDR3 DNA is TGTGCCAGCAGCGTAGGTGAGAATACGCAGTATTTT. Encoded protein: CASSVGENTQYF.

The rearrangement links TRBV4-2 to TRBJ2-1; 7 positions match TRBD2. This CDR3 is 17 amino acids long. Germline CDR1 LGHNA, CDR2 YNFKEQ. J gave up 2 bases and V 1 base, and 8 bases lay outside the gene matches. As DNA, the CDR3 is TGTGCCAGCAGCCAAGCAGTAACGGGGGGTCCCTACAATGAGCAGTTCTTC. Amino acids: CASSQAVTGGPYNEQFF.

The V gene is TRBV5-4, the J gene TRBJ1-2, with D possibly being TRBD1 (5 bases). The CDR3 spans 14 residues. The V end was cut by 4 bases, the J end by 2 bases, with 12 bases between. The germline CDR1 and CDR2 sequences are SGHNT and YYREEE (reference sequence). DNA for the CDR3: TGTGCCAGCAGCCGTGCAGGGTCCAACTATGGCTACACCTTC. It encodes CASSRAGSNYGYTF.

This clone was picked up one time. The J gene is TRBJ1-5, the V gene TRBV30, with no clear D. Trimming shortened V by 0 bases and J by 0 bases, and 9 bases separated the two germline ends. The germline V gene encodes CDR1 GTSNPN and CDR2 SVGIG (reference sequence). The CDR3 totals 15 residues. The CDR3 DNA sequence: TGTGCCTGGAGTGTGGCAGGCTATAGCAATCAGCCCCAGCATTTT. Protein sequence: CAWSVAGYSNQPQHF. The full variable domain, in which reference TRBV30 and TRBJ1-5 provide the parts outside the CDR3, is SQTIHQWPATLVQPVGSPLSLECTVEGTSNPNLYWYRQAAGRGLQLLFYSVGIGQISSEVPQNLSASRPQDRQFILSSKKLLLSDSGFYLCAWSVAGYSNQPQHFGDGTRLSIL.

The chain couples TRBV5-5 to TRBJ2-5; D not resolved. The CDR3 totals 16 residues. Germline values: CDR1 SGHKS, CDR2 YYEKEE (reference sequence). V was clipped by 3 bases and J by 0 bases, with 15 bases between them. The CDR3 sequence: CASSSASGLYQETQYF. CDR3 DNA: TGTGCCAGCAGCTCCGCTAGTGGGCTGTACCAAGAGACCCAGTACTTC.

This rearrangement joins TRBV6-6 to TRBJ1-6; D possibly corresponds to TRBD1 (5 bases). This CDR3 region has 13 residues. Germline V gives CDR1 MNHNY, CDR2 SVGAGI (reference sequence). Trimming pared 5 bases from V and 10 bases from J, leaving 12 bases between. The CDR3 sequence: CASSGDFRSPLHF. CDR3 DNA: TGTGCCAGCAGTGGGGACTTTCGGTCACCCCTCCACTTT.

The chain joins TRBV23-1 to TRBJ1-1, with D unresolved. TRBV23-1 is an ORF, with its function uncertain. The CDR3 is made up of 16 amino acids. Trimming shortened V by 6 bases and J by 1 base, and 18 bases separated the two germline ends. The CDR3 region is CASRAPRPLPNTEAFF. The DNA of the CDR3 is TGCGCCAGCAGGGCCCCCCGACCCCTTCCGAACACTGAAGCTTTCTTT.

The chain has TRBV2 and TRBJ1-1; possibly TRBD1 for D (6 bases). Per the germline V gene, CDR1 is SNHLY and CDR2 is FYNNEI. This CDR3 spans 15 amino acids. V shed 7 bases and J shed 1 base, with 16 bases lying between them. CDR3: CASKLGGTSNTEAFF. DNA for the CDR3: TGTGCCAGCAAACTAGGGGGGACATCGAACACTGAAGCTTTCTTT.

The chain joins TRBV3-1 (or the pseudogene TRBV3-2) to TRBJ1-6; D gene uncertain. The germline gives CDR1 LGHDT, CDR2 YNNKEL (reference sequence). Trimming left V 0 bases short and J 10 bases short, with 7 bases between. CDR3 length equals 13 residues. CDR3 coding DNA: TGTGCCAGCAGCCAAGAAGGGATATCACCCCTCCACTTT. It encodes CASSQEGISPLHF.

The chain combines TRBV28 with TRBJ1-2; possible D gene TRBD1, 6 bases. Trimming removed 4 bases at V and 7 bases at J, with 16 bases between. Germline assignment: CDR1 MDHEN and CDR2 SYDVKM. The CDR3 covers 14 residues. The CDR3 DNA reads TGTGCCAGCAGTTCCAACAGGGATTTCCGTGGCTACACCTTC. Translation: CASSSNRDFRGYTF.

The chain carries TRBV19 and TRBJ2-4; 9 bases are shared with TRBD2. CDR1 LNHDA and CDR2 SQIVND come from the germline V gene (reference sequence). This CDR3 has 16 residues. Trimming removed 7 bases from V and 4 bases from J; junction bases left unmatched: 11. The CDR3, as DNA: TGTGCCAGTATGCCCCCCTGGGCGGGGGGGAAAAACATTCAGTACTTC. Its translation is CASMPPWAGGKNIQYF. Together with reference TRBV19 and TRBJ2-4, the CDR3 gives the full variable domain: DGGITQSPKYLFRKEGQNVTLSCEQNLNHDAMYWYRQDPGQGLRLIYYSQIVNDFQKGDIAEGYSVSREKKESFPLTVTSAQKNPTAFYLCASMPPWAGGKNIQYFGAGTRLSVL.

The CDR3 region has the DNA TGTGCCACCAGTGGGTCAGGGACAGCCCGAGAGACCCAGTACTTC. Translated: CATSGSGTARETQYF. The chain uses TRBV24-1 and TRBJ2-5, with 7 bases that match TRBD1. From germline, CDR1 is KGHDR and CDR2 SFDVKD. There are 15 residues in the CDR3. J gave up 4 bases and V 5 bases, and 9 bases lay outside the gene matches.